The TCR beta chain under discussion was sequenced for a study of cytomegalovirus exposure and HLA in healthy donors. Study-wide points: The analysis excluded some indistinguishable V segments, including TRBV6-2 and TRBV6-3. Specificity for CMV antigens was confirmed in vitro for a few of the CMV-associated chains.

Vbeta (60) and Jbeta (13) primers were used in the PCR. TCRdb's copy holds only in-frame clones and misses some; the assay was immunoSEQ multiplex PCR. Of 99,000 or so clones in the sample, approximately 83% were seen once. This clone was detected only a few times. Its target is not known. The junction had 9 bases not matched to a gene; V was cut back by 5 bases and J by 6 bases. The CDR3 consists of 14 residues. Looked up from germline, CDR1 is SNHLY and CDR2 is FYNNEI. This TCR was sampled from a female donor in good health and CMV-seropositive. Sequencing was carried out using PBMCs. The V and J genes are TRBV2 and TRBJ1-2; TRBD1 matches 7 bases. The CDR3 DNA reads as TGTGCCAGCAGTCCCGGGACAGCGCGAGATGGCTACACCTTC. Translated, it gives CASSPGTARDGYTF.